This TCR beta chain stems from a study of shared clonotypes between healthy human individuals. There are 15 residues in the CDR3. Germline-derived CDR1 and CDR2 are MDHEN and SYDVKM. Trimming removed 5 bases at V and 4 bases at J, with 15 bases between. Study-wide results and caveats: Relative to memory subsets, naive subsets generally showed larger estimated richness.

Every subset's genomic DNA went evenly onto several immunoSEQ plates. This table comes from immunoSEQ multiplex PCR, and its TCRdb copy is limited to in-frame clones, with some not included. The sample carries around 1.9 million clones, around 93% recorded once. Naive CD8 cells comprised CD45RO-negative, CCR7-positively selected cells, excluding terminally differentiated effector memory CD45RA+ cells. None of the donors, who were healthy HIV-negative adults, had recently had acute infections or vaccinations. The sample holds a few counts of this clone. Its matching antigen is unknown. This chain uses TRBV28 with TRBJ1-5; no clear D gene. Sequenced: naive CD8+ T cells from PBMCs. The sequence derives from a man aged 18 to 30 in good health. Some clones in this sample may be carry-over from other donors' samples. CDR3 residues: CASSPPEGWNQPQHF. CDR3 nucleotide sequence: TGTGCCAGCAGTCCACCGGAAGGGTGGAATCAGCCCCAGCATTTT.